The 13 T cell receptor beta chains below come from one sample, sequenced in a study of blood T cell repertoires in COVID-19. The protocol was immunoSEQ multiplex PCR, while the TCRdb copy is restricted to in-frame clones and leaves out a portion. The table records about 200,000 clones, approximately 84% of them present only once. The sample consisted of peripheral blood. Receptor source: a woman aged 80 or older with acute or convalescent COVID-19.

The chain combines TRBV7-2 with TRBJ2-7; perhaps TRBD2 as D (6 bases). The CDR3 has 14 residues. Trimming cost V 5 bases and J 3 bases, with 14 bases left between them. The germline V gene has CDR1 SGHTA and CDR2 FQGNSA. The CDR3 spells CASSGGTGGYEQYF. The CDR3 coding sequence is TGTGCCAGCAGCGGCGGGACGGGCGGCTACGAGCAGTACTTC.

This chain links TRBV5-1 with TRBJ1-5; 7 nucleotides line up with TRBD1. Germline loops: CDR1 SGHRS, CDR2 YFSETQ. This CDR3 contains 14 residues. J was trimmed by 7 bases and V by 2 bases; bases with no gene match: 6. CDR3: CASSLEQGSQPQHF. As DNA, the CDR3 is TGCGCCAGCAGCTTAGAACAGGGGTCCCAGCCCCAGCATTTT.

Written as DNA, the CDR3 is TGTGCCAGCAGCGAAACTAGGGCGAACACCGGGGAGCTGTTTTTT. Encoded protein: CASSETRANTGELFF. This chain uses TRBV5-4 with TRBJ2-2; TRBD2 is a possible D gene (5 bases). The CDR3 has 15 amino acids. CDR1 is SGHNT and CDR2 is YYREEE in the germline V gene (reference sequence). The V and J ends lost 4 bases and 0 bases respectively, with 10 bases between them.

The chain recombines TRBV6-5 with TRBJ1-1; D uncertain. The CDR3 runs 14 residues. CDR1 and CDR2 from the germline V gene are MNHEY and SVGAGI. Trimming left V 5 bases short and J 1 base short, with 11 bases between. The CDR3: CASSLAARNTEAFF. The CDR3 region has the DNA TGTGCCAGCAGTCTAGCAGCCCGGAACACTGAAGCTTTCTTT.

The rearrangement links TRBV6-5 to TRBJ1-2, with D tentatively TRBD1 (5 bases). The CDR3 spans 15 residues. V dropped 0 bases and J dropped 8 bases, with 16 bases sitting between them. Germline V gene sequence: CDR1 MNHEY, CDR2 SVGAGI. Here the CDR3 DNA reads TGTGCCAGCAGTTACTCCATCGCAGGGAGGGACGGCTACACCTTC. Translation: CASSYSIAGRDGYTF.

This clone was seen only once. This chain links TRBV12-3 or TRBV12-4 with TRBJ1-2, with unresolved D. The CDR3 runs to 13 residues. Deletions cut 1 base from V and 4 bases from J, with 7 bases between. Written as DNA, the CDR3 is TGTGCCAGCAGTTTAGGACGGGTCTATGGCTACACCTTC. Amino acids: CASSLGRVYGYTF.

The V and J genes are TRBV29-1 and TRBJ2-7; 9 bases line up with TRBD1. The germline CDR1 and CDR2 sequences are SQVTM and ANQGSEA. CDR3 length: 13 amino acids. The trim removed 3 bases at V and 5 bases at J, leaving 5 bases unmatched. The CDR3 DNA reads as TGCAGCGTTGACTCGGGACAGGGAAACGAGCAGTACTTC. This gives the protein CSVDSGQGNEQYF.

This sequence joins TRBV6-5 and TRBJ2-7; TRBD1 agrees at 8 bases. The CDR3 length is 14 residues. J gave up 4 bases and V 10 bases, and 12 bases lay outside the gene matches. Germline assignment: CDR1 MNHEY and CDR2 SVGAGI. The CDR3 DNA sequence: TGTGCCATCCAGGACAGGGCGAGTTTTTACGAGCAGTACTTC. As protein: CAIQDRASFYEQYF.

The chain couples TRBV18 to TRBJ2-2; TRBD2 matches at 14 bases. Germline CDR1 KGHSH, CDR2 LQKENI. V lost 4 bases, J lost 0 bases, and 4 bases stayed unmatched. The CDR3 runs 18 residues. Written as DNA, the CDR3 is TGTGCCAGCTCACTGGGACTAGCGGGAGTACCGAACACCGGGGAGCTGTTTTTT. Its translation: CASSLGLAGVPNTGELFF.

The V gene is TRBV29-1, the J gene TRBJ2-7, with TRBD2 identical over 7 bases. Germline V lookup: CDR1 SQVTM, CDR2 ANQGSEA. The CDR3 covers 17 residues. V was pared by 4 bases and J by 5 bases, with 20 bases of the junction left unmatched. The CDR3 here is CSVALLRPGLGHDEQYF. The CDR3 nucleotides read TGCAGCGTTGCGCTTCTTCGACCAGGACTAGGACACGACGAGCAGTACTTC.

This clone was seen just once. V usage is TRBV2 and J usage is TRBJ1-2; D might be TRBD1 (5 bases). Germline V gives CDR1 SNHLY, CDR2 FYNNEI. This CDR3 has 17 amino acids. The V and J ends lost 0 bases and 3 bases respectively, with 17 bases between them. The CDR3 is CASSEALSAGRHYGYTF. As DNA, the CDR3 is TGTGCCAGCAGTGAAGCGCTATCGGCAGGGAGGCACTATGGCTACACCTTC.

J is TRBJ2-1 and V is TRBV7-9; 8 nucleotides agree with TRBD1. The CDR3 length is 12 residues. The V and J ends lost 9 bases and 5 bases, in that order; junction bases with no gene match: 3. CDR1 SEHNR and CDR2 FQNEAQ come from the germline V gene (reference sequence). In DNA, the CDR3 is TGTGCCAGTCAGGGGGCAAACAATGAGCAGTTCTTC. This translates into CASQGANNEQFF.

To note about this clone: The germline gene is not matched at one end of the junction; a read error may be the cause. The chain is built from TRBV14 and TRBJ1-5, with a possible D match to TRBD1 (5 bases). From germline, CDR1 is SGHDN and CDR2 FVKESK. This CDR3 is built from 16 residues. CDR3 region: CASIQSPGMGNQPQHF. The CDR3 coding sequence is TGTGCCAGCATCCAAAGCCCAGGGATGGGAAATCAGCCCCAGCATTTT.